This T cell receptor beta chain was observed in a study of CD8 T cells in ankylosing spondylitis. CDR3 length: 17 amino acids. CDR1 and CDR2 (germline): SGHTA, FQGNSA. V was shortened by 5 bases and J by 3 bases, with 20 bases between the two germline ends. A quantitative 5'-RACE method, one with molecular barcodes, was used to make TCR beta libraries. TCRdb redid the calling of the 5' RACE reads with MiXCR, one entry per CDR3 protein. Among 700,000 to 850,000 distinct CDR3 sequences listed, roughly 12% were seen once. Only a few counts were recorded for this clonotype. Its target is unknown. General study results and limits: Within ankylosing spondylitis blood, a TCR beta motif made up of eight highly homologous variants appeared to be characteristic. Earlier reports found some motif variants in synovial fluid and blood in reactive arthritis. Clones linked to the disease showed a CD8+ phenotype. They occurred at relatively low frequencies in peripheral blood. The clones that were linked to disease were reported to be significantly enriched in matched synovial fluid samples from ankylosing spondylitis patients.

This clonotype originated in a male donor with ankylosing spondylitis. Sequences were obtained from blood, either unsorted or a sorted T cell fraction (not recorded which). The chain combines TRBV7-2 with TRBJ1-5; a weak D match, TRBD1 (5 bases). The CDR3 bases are TGTGCCAGCAGCCCCCGAGTCAGGCAGGGAGTCAATCAGCCCCAGCATTTT. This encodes CASSPRVRQGVNQPQHF.